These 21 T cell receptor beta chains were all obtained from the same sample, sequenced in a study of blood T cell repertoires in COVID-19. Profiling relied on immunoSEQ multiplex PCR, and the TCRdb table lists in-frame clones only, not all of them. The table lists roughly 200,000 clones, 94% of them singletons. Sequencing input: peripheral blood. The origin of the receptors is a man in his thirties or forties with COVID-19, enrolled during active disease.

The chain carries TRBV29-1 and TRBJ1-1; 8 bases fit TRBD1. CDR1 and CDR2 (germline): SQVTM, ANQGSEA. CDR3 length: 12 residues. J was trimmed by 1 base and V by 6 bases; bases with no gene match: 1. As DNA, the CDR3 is TGCAGCGTCGGGACAGGGAACACTGAAGCTTTCTTT. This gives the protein CSVGTGNTEAFF.

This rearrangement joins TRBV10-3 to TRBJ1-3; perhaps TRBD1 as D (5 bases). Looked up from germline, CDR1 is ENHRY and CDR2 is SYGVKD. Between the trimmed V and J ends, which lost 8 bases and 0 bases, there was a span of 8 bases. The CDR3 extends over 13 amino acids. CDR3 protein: CAIGGTSGNTIYF. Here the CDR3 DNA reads TGTGCCATCGGAGGGACCTCTGGAAACACCATATATTTT.

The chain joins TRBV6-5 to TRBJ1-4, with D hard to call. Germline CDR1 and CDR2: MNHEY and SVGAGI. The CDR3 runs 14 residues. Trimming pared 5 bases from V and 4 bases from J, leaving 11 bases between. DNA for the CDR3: TGTGCCAGCAGTCCGACACCTAATAATGAAAAACTGTTTTTT. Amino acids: CASSPTPNNEKLFF.

CDR3: CASSFDRAEAFF. The CDR3 DNA follows: TGTGCCAGCAGCTTTGACAGGGCCGAGGCTTTCTTT. This sequence joins TRBV7-9 and TRBJ1-1; 7 nucleotides match TRBD1. Germline V gene lookup returns CDR1 SEHNR and CDR2 FQNEAQ (reference sequence). Germline trimming cut 3 bases from V and 11 bases from J; bases unmatched to any gene: 6. The CDR3 has 12 residues.

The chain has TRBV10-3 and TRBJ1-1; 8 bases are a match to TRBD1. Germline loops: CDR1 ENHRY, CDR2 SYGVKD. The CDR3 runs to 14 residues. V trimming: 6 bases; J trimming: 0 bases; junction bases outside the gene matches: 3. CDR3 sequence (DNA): TGTGCCATCAGCGGGGGACAGGTGAACACTGAAGCTTTCTTT. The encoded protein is CAISGGQVNTEAFF.

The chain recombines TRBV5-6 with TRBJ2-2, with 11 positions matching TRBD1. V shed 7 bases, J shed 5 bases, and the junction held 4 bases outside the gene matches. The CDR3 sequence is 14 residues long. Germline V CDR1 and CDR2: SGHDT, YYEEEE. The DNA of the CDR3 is TGTGCCAGCGGGGACAGGGGGTTAACCGGGGAGCTGTTTTTT. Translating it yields CASGDRGLTGELFF.

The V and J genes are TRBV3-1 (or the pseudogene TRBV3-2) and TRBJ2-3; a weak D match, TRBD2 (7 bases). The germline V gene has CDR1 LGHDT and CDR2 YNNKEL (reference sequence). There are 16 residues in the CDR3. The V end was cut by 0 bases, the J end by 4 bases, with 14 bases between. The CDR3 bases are TGTGCCAGCAGCCAAGAGTTGGGGGGGCCTTCAGATACGCAGTATTTT. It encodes CASSQELGGPSDTQYF.

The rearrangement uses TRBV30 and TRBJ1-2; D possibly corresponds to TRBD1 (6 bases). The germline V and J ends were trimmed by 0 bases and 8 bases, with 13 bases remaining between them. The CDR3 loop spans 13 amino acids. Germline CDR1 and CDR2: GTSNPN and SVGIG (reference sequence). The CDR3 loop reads CAWSVSGDGGYTF. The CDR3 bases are TGTGCCTGGAGTGTATCAGGGGACGGAGGCTACACCTTC.

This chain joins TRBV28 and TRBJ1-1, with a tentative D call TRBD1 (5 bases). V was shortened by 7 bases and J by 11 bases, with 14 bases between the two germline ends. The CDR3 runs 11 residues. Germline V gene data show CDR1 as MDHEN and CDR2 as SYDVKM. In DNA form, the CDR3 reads TGTGCCAGCACTATCATGGGGCGGGCTTTCTTT. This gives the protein CASTIMGRAFF.

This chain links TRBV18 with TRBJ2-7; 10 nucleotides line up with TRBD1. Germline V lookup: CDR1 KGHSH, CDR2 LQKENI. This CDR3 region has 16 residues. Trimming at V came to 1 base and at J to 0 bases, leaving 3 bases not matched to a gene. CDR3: CASSPQGQGSSYEQYF. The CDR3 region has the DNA TGTGCCAGCTCACCACAGGGACAGGGGAGCTCCTACGAGCAGTACTTC. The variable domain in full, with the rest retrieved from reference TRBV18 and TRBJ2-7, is NAGVMQNPRHLVRRRGQEARLRCSPMKGHSHVYWYRQLPEEGLKFMVYLQKENIIDESGMPKERFSAEFPKEGPSILRIQQVVRGDSAAYFCASSPQGQGSSYEQYFGPGTRLTVT.

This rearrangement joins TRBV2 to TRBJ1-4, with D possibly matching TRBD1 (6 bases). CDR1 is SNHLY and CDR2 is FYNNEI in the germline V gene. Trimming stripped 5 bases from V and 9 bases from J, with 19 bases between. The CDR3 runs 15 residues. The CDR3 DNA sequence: TGTGCCAGCAGTTCCTACTCCTCGGACAGACAAAAACTGTTTTTT. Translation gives CASSSYSSDRQKLFF.

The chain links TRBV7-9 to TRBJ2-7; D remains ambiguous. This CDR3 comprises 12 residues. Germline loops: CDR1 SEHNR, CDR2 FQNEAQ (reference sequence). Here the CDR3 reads CASTLGGFEQYF. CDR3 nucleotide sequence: TGTGCGAGTACATTGGGTGGCTTCGAGCAGTACTTC.

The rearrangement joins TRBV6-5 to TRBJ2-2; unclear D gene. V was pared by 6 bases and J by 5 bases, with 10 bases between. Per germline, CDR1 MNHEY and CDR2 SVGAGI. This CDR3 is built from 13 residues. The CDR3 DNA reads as TGTGCCAGCAGCACCACTCGAACCGGGGAGCTGTTTTTT. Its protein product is CASSTTRTGELFF.

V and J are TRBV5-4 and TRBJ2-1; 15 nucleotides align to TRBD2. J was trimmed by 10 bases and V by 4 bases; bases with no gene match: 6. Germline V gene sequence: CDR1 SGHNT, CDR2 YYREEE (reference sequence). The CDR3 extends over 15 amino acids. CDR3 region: CASSQGLAGGTEQFF. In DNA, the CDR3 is TGTGCCAGCAGCCAGGGACTAGCGGGGGGAACCGAGCAGTTCTTC.

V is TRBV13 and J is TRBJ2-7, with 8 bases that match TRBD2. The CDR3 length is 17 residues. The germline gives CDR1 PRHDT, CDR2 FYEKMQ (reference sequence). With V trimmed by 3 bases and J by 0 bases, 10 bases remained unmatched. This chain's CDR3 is CASSLGSGGVSSYEQYF. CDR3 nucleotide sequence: TGTGCCAGCAGCTTGGGATCCGGGGGGGTCAGCTCCTACGAGCAGTACTTC.

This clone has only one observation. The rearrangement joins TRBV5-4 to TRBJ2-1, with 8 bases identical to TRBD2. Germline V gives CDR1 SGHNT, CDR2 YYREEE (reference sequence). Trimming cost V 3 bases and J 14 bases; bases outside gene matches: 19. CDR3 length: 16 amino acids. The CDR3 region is CASSWGGIERGLVEFF. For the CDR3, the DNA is TGTGCCAGCAGCTGGGGCGGAATCGAGCGGGGACTAGTGGAGTTCTTC.

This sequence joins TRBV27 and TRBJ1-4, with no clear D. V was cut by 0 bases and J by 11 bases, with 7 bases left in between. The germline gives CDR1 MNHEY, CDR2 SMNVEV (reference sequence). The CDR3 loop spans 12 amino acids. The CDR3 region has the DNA TGTGCCAGCAGTTTATCTTCCGGGAAACTGTTTTTT. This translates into CASSLSSGKLFF. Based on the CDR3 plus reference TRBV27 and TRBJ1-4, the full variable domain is EAQVTQNPRYLITVTGKKLTVTCSQNMNHEYMSWYRQDPGLGLRQIYYSMNVEVTDKGDVPEGYKVSRKEKRNFPLILESPSPNQTSLYFCASSLSSGKLFFGSGTQLSVL.

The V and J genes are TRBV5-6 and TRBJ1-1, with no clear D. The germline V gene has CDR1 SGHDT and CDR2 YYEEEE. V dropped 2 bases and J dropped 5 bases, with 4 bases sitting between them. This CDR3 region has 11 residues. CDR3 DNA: TGTGCCAGCAGCTTACAGACTGAAGCTTTCTTT. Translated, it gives CASSLQTEAFF.

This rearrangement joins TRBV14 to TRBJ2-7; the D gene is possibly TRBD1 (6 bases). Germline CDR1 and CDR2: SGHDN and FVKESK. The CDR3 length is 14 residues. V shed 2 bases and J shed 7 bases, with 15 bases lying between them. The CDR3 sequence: CASSQTATGIEQYF. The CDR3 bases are TGTGCCAGCAGCCAAACCGCCACAGGGATTGAGCAGTACTTC.

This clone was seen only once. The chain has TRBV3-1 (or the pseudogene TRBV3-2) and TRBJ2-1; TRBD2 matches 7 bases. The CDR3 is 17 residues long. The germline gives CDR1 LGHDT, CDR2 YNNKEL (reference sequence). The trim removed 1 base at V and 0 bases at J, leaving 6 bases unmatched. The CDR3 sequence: CASSQGQAGSSYNEQFF. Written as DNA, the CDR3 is TGTGCCAGCAGCCAAGGTCAAGCGGGGAGCTCCTACAATGAGCAGTTCTTC.

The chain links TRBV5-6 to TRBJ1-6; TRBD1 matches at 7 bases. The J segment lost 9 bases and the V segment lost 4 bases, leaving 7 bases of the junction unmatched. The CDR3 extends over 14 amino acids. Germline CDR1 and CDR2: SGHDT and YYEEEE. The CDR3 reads CASSTGQLSSPLHF. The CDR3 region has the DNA TGTGCCAGCAGCACGGGACAGCTCAGTTCACCCCTCCACTTT.